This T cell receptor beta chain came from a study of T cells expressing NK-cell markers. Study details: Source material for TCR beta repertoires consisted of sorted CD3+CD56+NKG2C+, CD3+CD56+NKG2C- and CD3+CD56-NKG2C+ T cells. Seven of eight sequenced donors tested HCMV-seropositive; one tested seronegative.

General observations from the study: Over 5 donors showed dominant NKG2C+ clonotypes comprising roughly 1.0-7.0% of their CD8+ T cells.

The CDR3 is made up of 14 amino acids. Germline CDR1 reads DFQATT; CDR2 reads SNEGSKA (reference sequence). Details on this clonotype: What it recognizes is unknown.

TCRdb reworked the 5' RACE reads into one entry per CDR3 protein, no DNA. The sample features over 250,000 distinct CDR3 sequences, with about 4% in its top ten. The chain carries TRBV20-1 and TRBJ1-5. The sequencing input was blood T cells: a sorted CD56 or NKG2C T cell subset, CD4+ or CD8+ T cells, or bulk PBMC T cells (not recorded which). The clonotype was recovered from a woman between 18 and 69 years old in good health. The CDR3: CSARAGSSNQPQHF.